The 4 T cell receptor beta chains below were found in one sample sequenced in a study of low-dose radiotherapy and immunotherapy resistance in tumors. Alpha- and beta-chain coverage of first-strand cDNA came from TRAV- and TRBV-specific primers. TCRs underwent 20 PCR cycles of amplification with a constant-region primer and V-primer adapter. Via MiXCR, TCRdb re-called the reads, giving one row per CDR3 protein. The table lists 18,000 or so distinct CDR3 sequences, roughly 70% of them singletons, with roughly an eighth in the top ten. The receptors were gathered from a human donor with advanced metastatic prostate, ovarian, gallbladder or colorectal cancer (not recorded which). This table probably holds off-target reads from a library built for another chain.

The V call is TRBV6-1, the J call TRBJ1-5; D is unresolved. CDR1 MNHNS and CDR2 SASEGT come from the germline V gene. The V gene lost 4 bases and the J gene lost 9 bases, with 16 bases spanning the gap. The CDR3 is made up of 14 amino acids. The CDR3: CASSVLGQAWPQHF. The CDR3 bases are TGTGCCAGCAGTGTCCTAGGGCAGGCTTGGCCCCAGCATTTT.

This clonotype was counted between two and nine times. The rearrangement joins TRBV28 to TRBJ2-7, with a weak D call TRBD2 (5 bases). Germline CDR1 MDHEN, CDR2 SYDVKM. This CDR3 comprises 13 residues. Trimming stripped 8 bases from V and 2 bases from J, with 13 bases between. CDR3 bases: TGTGCCAGCGGTCCCGGACTTCCCTACGAGCAGTACTTC. Translating it yields CASGPGLPYEQYF.

The gene calls are TRBV11-2 and TRBJ2-7; 7 bases agree with TRBD1. Germline V gives CDR1 SGHAT, CDR2 FQNNGV. The CDR3 extends over 17 amino acids. The V gene end was trimmed by 0 bases and the J gene end by 3 bases; junction bases not matched to a gene: 11. CDR3 in amino acids: CASSLDRQGPAYYEQYF. Written as DNA, the CDR3 is TGTGCCAGCAGCTTAGATCGACAGGGACCAGCCTACTACGAGCAGTACTTC.

The rearrangement joins TRBV24-1 to TRBJ2-1; D is possibly TRBD2 (6 bases). The CDR3 runs 14 residues. V was cut by 3 bases and J by 8 bases, with 13 bases left in between. Germline assignment: CDR1 KGHDR and CDR2 SFDVKD. The CDR3 DNA follows: TGTGCCACCAGTGATCGCCGGGAGAGCGATGAGCAGTTCTTC. Amino acids: CATSDRRESDEQFF.